This note documents a single T cell receptor beta chain sequence. Its antigen is unknown. The sample originates from a study of monozygotic twins with inflammatory bowel disease (dated by TCRdb to about 2019). General notes on the study: A total of roughly 28 monozygotic twin pairs were included in the full study, comprising nine German pairs (four IBD-concordant, five IBD-discordant) and 19 IBD-discordant Danish pairs. Within discordant pairs, disease-associated traits were sought mainly by comparing IBD patients with their genetically identical healthy co-twins. Each individual had, on average, about 151 000 unique TCRalpha sequences and 181 000 unique TCRbeta sequences available for analysis. Broad study findings and their caveats: Background noise and inter-individual variability may have been introduced into the repertoires by the differing immunosuppressive treatments among patients. Compared with healthy twins, IBD patients shared fewer clonotypes with other individuals, and the difference was most pronounced in patients with signs of disease activity. TCRbeta repertoire diversity, by inverse Simpson index, was decreased in IBD patients compared with their healthy co-twins. The analysis was unable to tell different T cell subtypes apart. No single strong signal or clonotype linked to IBD turned up in the results, so the idea that one exists was not supported. Repertoire similarity did not differ between concordant and discordant twins, which could be due to limited statistical power.

The CDR3 runs 19 amino acids, cysteine and phenylalanine included. The DNA is unrecorded. Based on the germline V gene, the CDR1 and CDR2 sequences are KGHSH and LQKENI. From each donor, an approximately 2.4 ml peripheral blood sample was collected into PAXgene tubes and kept at -80 degrees C. Total RNA was isolated from whole blood with the PAXgene blood miRNA kit on an automated QIAcube, without T cell sorting. Peripheral blood from monozygotic twin pairs, either concordant or discordant for inflammatory bowel disease, underwent deep TCRalpha and TCRbeta repertoire profiling that used unique molecular barcoding. Smoking habits were recorded for all twin pairs, with individuals classified as current, former or never smokers. Libraries were made using 5' RACE. Each TCR library was prepared from about 3.5 ug of total RNA. For each sample, cDNA synthesis was carried out in eight separate reactions using SMARTScribe reverse transcriptase. Unique molecular identifiers containing a 6-nucleotide sample barcode were introduced through template switching during cDNA synthesis. Two nested PCRs of about 17 and 10 cycles amplified the TCRalpha and TCRbeta cDNA, and bead purification followed each PCR. Before amplification, the cDNA was treated with uracil DNA-glycosylase and purified using the QIAquick PCR purification kit. The second PCR added Illumina TruSeq-compatible adapters along with sample-specific barcodes. TapeStation and Qubit were used to check library quality and concentration, and 5 ng of each library was pooled. Sequencing of the pooled libraries was done on an Illumina HiSeq2500 single-index Rapid Run using custom sequencing primers and 2 x 100 bp reads. Concerning the study's data processing: PCR and sequencing errors were corrected by UMI-based consensus assembly using MiGEC version 1.2.6. MiXCR version 2.1.1 handled V(D)J alignment, clonotype assembly and CDR3 extraction. Gene usage, clonotype sharing and MAIT/NKT TCR abundance were normalised by analysing the top 1000, 10 000 and 20 000 clonotypes per sample. Diversity was computed as the inverse Simpson index with the vegan R package after downsampling to 27 000 UMIs. Statistical testing used paired Mann-Whitney U tests on the discordant twin pairs and applied Benjamini-Hochberg correction for multiple testing. Each entry corresponds to one CDR3 protein sequence from reads that TCRdb reprocessed, and DNA is not given. None of the V and J calls come from the authors' own analysis; TCRdb made them. The table held for this sample gives 110,000 to 150,000 distinct CDR3 sequences. 0.95% to 1.5% of the sample lies in the top ten.

The V gene is TRBV18 and the J gene is TRBJ2-6; the TRBD2 assignment by TCRdb is unverifiable without DNA. The clonotype comes from a human donor with ulcerative colitis or Crohn's disease, or a healthy co-twin of an affected twin (not recorded which). Sequenced: blood. CDR3 protein: CASSARQTRRDSGANVLTF.